Sequencing of this TCR beta chain was carried out in a study of OX40 agonist ivuxolimab in advanced cancers. Germline lookup yields CDR1 SGHTA and CDR2 FQGTGA. V lost 1 base, J lost 3 bases, and 11 bases stayed unmatched. The CDR3 has 18 amino acids. Libraries were prepared by immunoSEQ multiplex PCR; TCRdb keeps only in-frame clonotypes and omits some of them. The table lists about 77,000 clones, 81% of them singletons. The chain couples TRBV7-3 to TRBJ2-3, with TRBD2 identical over 9 bases. The material sequenced was CD4+ or CD8+ T cells sorted from blood, taken in a trial of the OX40 agonist ivuxolimab. The clonotype comes from an adult with an advanced solid tumor such as melanoma, head and neck, liver or kidney cancer. The CDR3 protein is CASSLKAGGRIGTDTQYF. The CDR3, as DNA: TGTGCCAGCAGCTTAAAAGCGGGAGGACGAATTGGAACAGATACGCAGTATTTT. Full variable domain (rest looked up from reference TRBV7-3 and TRBJ2-3): GAGVSQTPSNKVTEKGKYVELRCDPISGHTALYWYRQSLGQGPEFLIYFQGTGAADDSGLPNDRFFAVRPEGSVSTLKIQRTERGDSAVYLCASSLKAGGRIGTDTQYFGPGTRLTVL.